The clone carrying this T cell receptor beta chain was seen repeatedly, ten times or more. Its antigen is still unknown. TCRdb re-derived calls from the 5' RACE reads in MiXCR, one entry per CDR3 protein. The table lists 200,000 to 300,000 distinct CDR3 sequences, under 12% of them singletons. The sample is drawn from a study of CD8 T cells in ankylosing spondylitis. Germline loops: CDR1 SGHDT, CDR2 YYEEEE. V gave up 2 bases and J gave up 7 bases, with 7 bases separating them. This CDR3 contains 11 residues. Whole-study findings and limits: From matched ankylosing spondylitis synovial fluid, disease-linked clones were reportedly recovered at significantly enriched levels.

The TCR was taken from a male donor with ankylosing spondylitis or in good health (not recorded which). The gene calls are TRBV5-6 and TRBJ2-7; D not resolved. Sequenced sample: blood, either unsorted or a sorted T cell fraction (not recorded which). CDR3 loop: CASSLRREQYF. CDR3 nucleotides: TGTGCCAGCAGCTTACGAAGGGAGCAGTACTTC. Looking up the rest from reference TRBV5-6 and TRBJ2-7 gives the full variable domain: DAGVTQSPTHLIKTRGQQVTLRCSPKSGHDTVSWYQQALGQGPQFIFQYYEEEERQRGNFPDRFSGHQFPNYSSELNVNALLLGDSALYLCASSLRREQYFGPGTRLTVT.